The subject of this entry is one TCR beta chain. What it binds is unknown. This may arise from a read error, as a much more abundant clone is one base away. The CDR3 runs to 16 residues. The germline gives CDR1 MNHEY, CDR2 SMNVEV (reference sequence). V lost 6 bases and J lost 6; bases outside the gene matches: 10. The data were taken from a study of T and B cells in COVID-19 patients. Overall study: Recovered patients mostly had mild to moderate COVID-19 managed as outpatients. Study-level points and caveats: Patients with COVID-19 reportedly showed strongly skewed T cell receptor beta variable and joining gene usage.

Multiplex PCR with BIOMED2 TRB-A/B primer pools amplified TRB rearrangements. TCRdb fed the multiplex PCR reads into MiXCR, producing one record per CDR3 protein. The data contain roughly 27,000 distinct CDR3 sequences, approximately 32% of them singletons. Each TRB amplification used roughly 220-550 ng of genomic DNA from blood. The receptor was isolated from a human donor who had recovered from COVID-19. Sequenced sample: blood. The chain employs TRBV27 and TRBJ2-1; TRBD2 matches at 11 bases. As DNA, the CDR3 is TGTGCCAGCAGCCGGACTAGCGGGTTCTCGGTCAATGAGCAGTTCTTC. It encodes CASSRTSGFSVNEQFF.